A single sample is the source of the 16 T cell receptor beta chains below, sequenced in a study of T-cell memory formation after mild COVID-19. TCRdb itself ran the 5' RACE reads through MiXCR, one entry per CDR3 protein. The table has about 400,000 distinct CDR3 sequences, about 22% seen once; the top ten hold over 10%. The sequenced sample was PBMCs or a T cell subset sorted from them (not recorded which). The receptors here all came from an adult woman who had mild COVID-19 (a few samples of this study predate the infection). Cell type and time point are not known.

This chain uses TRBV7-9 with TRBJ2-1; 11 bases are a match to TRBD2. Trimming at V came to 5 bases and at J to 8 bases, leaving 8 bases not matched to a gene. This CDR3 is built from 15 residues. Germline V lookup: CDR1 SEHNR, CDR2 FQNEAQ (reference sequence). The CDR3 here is CASSLRLAGFDEQFF. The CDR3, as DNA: TGTGCCAGCAGCCTAAGACTAGCGGGGTTCGATGAGCAGTTCTTC.

CDR3 DNA sequence: TGTGCCAGCAGCTTCGGAGGTTTCGGACAGCCCCAGCATTTT. Amino acids: CASSFGGFGQPQHF. The chain joins TRBV7-2 to TRBJ1-5; D ambiguous. This CDR3 has 14 residues. Germline loops: CDR1 SGHTA, CDR2 FQGNSA. V was clipped by 3 bases and J by 7 bases, with 13 bases between them.

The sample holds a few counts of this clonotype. Written as DNA, the CDR3 is TGTGCCATCAGTGAGGAGGGCGGGAGCGTAGACGAGCAGTACTTC. It codes for CAISEEGGSVDEQYF. This chain links TRBV10-3 with TRBJ2-7; 7 bases align to TRBD2. The CDR3 is 15 residues long. With V trimmed by 2 bases and J by 5 bases, 9 bases remained unmatched. Germline V gives CDR1 ENHRY, CDR2 SYGVKD.

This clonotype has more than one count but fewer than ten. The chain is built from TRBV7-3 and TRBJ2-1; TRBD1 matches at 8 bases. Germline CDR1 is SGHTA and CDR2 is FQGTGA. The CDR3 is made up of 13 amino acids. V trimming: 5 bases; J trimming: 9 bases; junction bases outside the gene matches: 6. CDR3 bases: TGTGCCAGCAGCCCGGGACAGGCCTCTGAGCAGTTCTTC. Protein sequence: CASSPGQASEQFF.

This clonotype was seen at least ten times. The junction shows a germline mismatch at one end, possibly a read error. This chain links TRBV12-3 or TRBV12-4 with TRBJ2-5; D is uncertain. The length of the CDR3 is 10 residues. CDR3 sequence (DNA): TGTGCCAGCAGCTTAGAGACCCAGTACTTC. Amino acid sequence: CASSLETQYF.

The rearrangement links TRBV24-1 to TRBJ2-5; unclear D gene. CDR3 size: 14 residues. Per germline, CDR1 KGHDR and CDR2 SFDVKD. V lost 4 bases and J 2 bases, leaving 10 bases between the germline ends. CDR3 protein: CATSDWMDQETQYF. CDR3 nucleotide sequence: TGTGCCACCAGTGACTGGATGGATCAAGAGACCCAGTACTTC.

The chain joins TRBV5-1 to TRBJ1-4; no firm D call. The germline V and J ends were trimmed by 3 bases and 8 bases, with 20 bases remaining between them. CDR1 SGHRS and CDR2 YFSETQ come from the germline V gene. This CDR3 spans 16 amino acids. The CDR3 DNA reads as TGCGCCAGCAGCTGGGGAGACACGTTCCGGGGAGAAAAACTGTTTTTT. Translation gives CASSWGDTFRGEKLFF.

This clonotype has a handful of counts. The CDR3 DNA reads as TGTGCCAGCAGCTTAGGGCTAGCGGGAGAAAGCAATGAGCAGTTCTTC. This encodes CASSLGLAGESNEQFF. This chain connects TRBV11-3 to TRBJ2-1, with TRBD2 matching over 10 bases. The germline CDR1 and CDR2 sequences are SGHNT and YENEEA. The ends lost 1 base at V and 6 bases at J; junction bases unmatched: 6. This CDR3 region has 16 residues.

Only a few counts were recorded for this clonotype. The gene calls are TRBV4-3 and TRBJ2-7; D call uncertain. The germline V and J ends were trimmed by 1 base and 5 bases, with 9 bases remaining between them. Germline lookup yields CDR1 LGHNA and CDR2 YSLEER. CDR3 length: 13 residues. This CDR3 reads CASSQGTENEQYF. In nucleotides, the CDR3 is TGCGCCAGCAGCCAAGGGACGGAAAACGAGCAGTACTTC.

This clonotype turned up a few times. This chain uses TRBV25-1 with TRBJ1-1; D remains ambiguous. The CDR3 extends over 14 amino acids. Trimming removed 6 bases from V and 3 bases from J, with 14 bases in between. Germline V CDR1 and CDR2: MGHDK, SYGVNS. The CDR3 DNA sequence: TGTGCCAGCAGCCCCGAGTTATGGGACACTGAAGCTTTCTTT. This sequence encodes CASSPELWDTEAFF. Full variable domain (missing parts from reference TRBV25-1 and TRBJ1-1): EADIYQTPRYLVIGTGKKITLECSQTMGHDKMYWYQQDPGMELHLIHYSYGVNSTEKGDLSSESTVSRIRTEHFPLTLESARPSHTSQYLCASSPELWDTEAFFGQGTRLTVV.

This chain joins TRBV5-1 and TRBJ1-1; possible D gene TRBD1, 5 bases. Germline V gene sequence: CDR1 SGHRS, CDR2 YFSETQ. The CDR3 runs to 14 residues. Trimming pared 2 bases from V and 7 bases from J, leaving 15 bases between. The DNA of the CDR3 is TGCGCCAGCAGCTTCTCGGGGGGGAGTTATGAAGCTTTCTTT. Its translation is CASSFSGGSYEAFF. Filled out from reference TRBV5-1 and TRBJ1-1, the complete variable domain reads KAGVTQTPRYLIKTRGQQVTLSCSPISGHRSVSWYQQTPGQGLQFLFEYFSETQRNKGNFPGRFSGRQFSNSRSEMNVSTLELGDSALYLCASSFSGGSYEAFFGQGTRLTVV.

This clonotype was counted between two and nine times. The CDR3 sequence: CASSLAQGNTEAFF. The CDR3 nucleotides read TGTGCCAGCAGCTTAGCCCAGGGGAACACTGAAGCTTTCTTT. The V and J genes are TRBV11-2 and TRBJ1-1; tentative D call: TRBD1 (5 bases). V was shortened by 1 base and J by 1 base, with 7 bases between the two germline ends. CDR3 size: 14 residues. Germline V gene lookup returns CDR1 SGHAT and CDR2 FQNNGV.

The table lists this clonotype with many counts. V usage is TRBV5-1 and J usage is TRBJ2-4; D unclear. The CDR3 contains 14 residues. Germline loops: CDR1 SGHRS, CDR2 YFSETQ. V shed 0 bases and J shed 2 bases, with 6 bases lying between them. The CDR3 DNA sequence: TGCGCCAGCAGCTTGGGTTCACCCAAAAACATTCAGTACTTC. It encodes CASSLGSPKNIQYF.

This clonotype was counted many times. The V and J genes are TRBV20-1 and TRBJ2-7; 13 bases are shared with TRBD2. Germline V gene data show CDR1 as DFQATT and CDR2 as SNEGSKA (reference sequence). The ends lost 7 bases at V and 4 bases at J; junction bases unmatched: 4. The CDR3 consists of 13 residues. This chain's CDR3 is CSGTSGSWYEQYF. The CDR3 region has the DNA TGCAGTGGGACTAGCGGGAGTTGGTACGAGCAGTACTTC.

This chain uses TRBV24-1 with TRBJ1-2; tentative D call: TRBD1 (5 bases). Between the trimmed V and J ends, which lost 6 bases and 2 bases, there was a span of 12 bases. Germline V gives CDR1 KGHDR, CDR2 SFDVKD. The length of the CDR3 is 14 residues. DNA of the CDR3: TGTGCCACCAGTTCTGGGGGAGGAAACTATGGCTACACCTTC. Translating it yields CATSSGGGNYGYTF.

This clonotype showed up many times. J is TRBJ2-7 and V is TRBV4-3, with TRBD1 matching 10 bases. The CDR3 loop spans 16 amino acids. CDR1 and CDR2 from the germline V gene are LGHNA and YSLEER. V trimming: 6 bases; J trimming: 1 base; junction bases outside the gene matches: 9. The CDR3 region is CASSFSGTGESYEQYF. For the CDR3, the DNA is TGCGCCAGCAGTTTTTCCGGGACAGGGGAATCCTACGAGCAGTACTTC.